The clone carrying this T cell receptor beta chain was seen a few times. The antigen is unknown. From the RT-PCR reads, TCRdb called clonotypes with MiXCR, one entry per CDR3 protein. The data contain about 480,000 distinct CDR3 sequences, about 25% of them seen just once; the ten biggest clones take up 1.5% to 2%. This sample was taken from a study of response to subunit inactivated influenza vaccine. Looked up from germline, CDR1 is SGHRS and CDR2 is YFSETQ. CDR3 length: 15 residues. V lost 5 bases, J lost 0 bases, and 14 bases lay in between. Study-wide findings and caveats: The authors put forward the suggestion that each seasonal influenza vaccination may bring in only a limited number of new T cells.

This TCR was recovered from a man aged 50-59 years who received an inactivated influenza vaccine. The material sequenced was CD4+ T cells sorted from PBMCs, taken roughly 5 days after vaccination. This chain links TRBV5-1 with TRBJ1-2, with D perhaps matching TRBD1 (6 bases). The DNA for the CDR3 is TGCGCCAGCAGGACCCAGGACAGACCTAACTATGGCTACACCTTC. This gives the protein CASRTQDRPNYGYTF.